A single sample is the source of the 17 T cell receptor beta chains below, sequenced in a study of T cell repertoires in cytomegalovirus infection. TCRdb called the reads again in MiXCR, with one record for every CDR3 protein. The sample holds around 710,000 distinct CDR3 sequences, about 29% seen once. No cognate antigen is known for these TCRs. The material sequenced was cultured CD8+ T cells from PBMCs, taken from culture after CMV antigen stimulation. All receptors derive from a human donor in good health (CMV status not recorded). Some clones in this sample may be carry-over from other donors' samples.

The chain couples TRBV19 to TRBJ1-1; a weak D match, TRBD1 (5 bases). CDR1 is LNHDA and CDR2 is SQIVND in the germline V gene (reference sequence). The CDR3 has 12 amino acids. The germline V and J ends were trimmed by 3 bases and 7 bases, with 9 bases remaining between them. The CDR3 DNA follows: TGTGCCAGTAGTATGGGGGGGAATGAAGCTTTCTTT. Its protein product is CASSMGGNEAFF.

This clonotype came up many times. The J gene is TRBJ2-2, the V gene TRBV7-8, with D possibly TRBD2 on 5 matching bases. Germline CDR1 is SGHVS and CDR2 is FQNEAQ. Trimming shortened V by 7 bases and J by 7 bases, and 16 bases separated the two germline ends. This CDR3 region has 14 residues. The CDR3 sequence is CASIPTGIGGELFF. CDR3 coding DNA: TGTGCCAGCATTCCTACCGGGATTGGCGGGGAGCTGTTTTTT.

J is TRBJ1-2 and V is TRBV7-9; the D gene is possibly TRBD1 (5 bases). Trimming left V 5 bases short and J 4 bases short, with 17 bases between. This CDR3 contains 15 residues. Germline CDR1 and CDR2: SEHNR and FQNEAQ (reference sequence). The CDR3 DNA sequence: TGTGCCAGCAGCGGCACAGGATTAGGACGCTATGGCTACACCTTC. Translated, it gives CASSGTGLGRYGYTF.

There are many counts of this clonotype. This chain links TRBV7-8 with TRBJ2-7; D perhaps matches TRBD1 (5 bases). Trimming shortened V by 5 bases and J by 3 bases, and 11 bases separated the two germline ends. The CDR3 runs 13 residues. Germline V gives CDR1 SGHVS, CDR2 FQNEAQ. The CDR3 DNA follows: TGTGCCAGCAGCGAACGACAGCTCTACGAGCAGTACGTC. This encodes CASSERQLYEQYV.

V and J are TRBV14 and TRBJ2-4; D uncertain. This CDR3 region has 16 residues. The V gene's germline CDR1 is SGHDN and CDR2 FVKESK. Trimming took off 5 bases at V and 3 bases at J, with 17 bases between the two ends. CDR3 DNA sequence: TGTGCCAGCAGCACGTCCCCGGCGGAAGGCAAAAACATTCAGTACTTC. As protein: CASSTSPAEGKNIQYF.

This clonotype was counted once. The gene calls are TRBV5-6 and TRBJ2-7; TRBD2 matches at 10 bases. V dropped 3 bases and J dropped 3; count of bases not matched to a gene: 9. The length of the CDR3 is 16 residues. Looked up from germline, CDR1 is SGHDT and CDR2 is YYEEEE. The CDR3 loop is CASSSPERGGIYEQYV. As DNA, the CDR3 is TGTGCCAGCAGCTCTCCAGAGCGGGGGGGTATCTACGAGCAGTACGTC.

A few counts support this clonotype. The J gene is TRBJ1-5, the V gene TRBV15; tentative D call: TRBD1 (5 bases). The CDR3 runs 17 residues. Germline CDR1 and CDR2: LNHNV and YYDKDF (reference sequence). The germline V and J ends were trimmed by 5 bases and 4 bases, with 21 bases remaining between them. CDR3: CATSPAKSLGGNQPQHF. The DNA for the CDR3 is TGTGCCACCAGCCCCGCAAAGAGCCTCGGGGGAAATCAGCCCCAGCATTTT.

This clonotype showed up just a few times. The chain couples TRBV27 to TRBJ2-2; D tentatively fits TRBD1 or TRBD2 (5 bases each). V gave up 7 bases and J gave up 6 bases, with 12 bases separating them. The CDR3 sequence is 13 residues long. Germline values: CDR1 MNHEY, CDR2 SMNVEV (reference sequence). This CDR3 is CASTLGPSGELFF. The CDR3 DNA reads as TGTGCCAGCACCCTGGGACCTTCCGGGGAGCTGTTTTTT.

The chain is built from TRBV5-1 and TRBJ1-3; perhaps TRBD1 as D (5 bases). Looked up from germline, CDR1 is SGHRS and CDR2 is YFSETQ. CDR3 size: 13 residues. Trimming pared 10 bases from V and 6 bases from J, leaving 17 bases between. The CDR3 nucleotides read TGCGCCTCAAGTCGGGGGTCGGAAAACACCATATATTTT. This codes for CASSRGSENTIYF. Full variable domain (remainder filled in from reference TRBV5-1 and TRBJ1-3): KAGVTQTPRYLIKTRGQQVTLSCSPISGHRSVSWYQQTPGQGLQFLFEYFSETQRNKGNFPGRFSGRQFSNSRSEMNVSTLELGDSALYLCASSRGSENTIYFGEGSWLTVV.

The chain has TRBV19 and TRBJ2-1; the D is unclear. The V end lost 4 bases, the J end lost 0 bases, and 10 bases lay between the germline ends. CDR1 LNHDA and CDR2 SQIVND come from the germline V gene (reference sequence). CDR3 length: 15 residues. In DNA form, the CDR3 reads TGTGCCAGTAGTAGTTCTATGAGCTCCTACAATGAGCAGTTCTTC. Residues: CASSSSMSSYNEQFF.

In this sample, this clonotype turned up many times. J is TRBJ2-1 and V is TRBV7-2, with D perhaps being TRBD1 or TRBD2 (5 bases each). The V and J ends lost 5 bases and 9 bases respectively, with 14 bases between them. The germline gives CDR1 SGHTA, CDR2 FQGNSA. The CDR3 extends over 13 amino acids. CDR3 in amino acids: CASSGGPGSEQFF. The CDR3 bases are TGTGCCAGCAGCGGAGGACCAGGGAGTGAGCAGTTCTTC.

This clonotype was recorded a few times. The V call is TRBV9, the J call TRBJ2-3, with D possibly being TRBD2 (6 bases). The CDR3 totals 16 residues. The germline gives CDR1 SGDLS, CDR2 YYNGEE. Trimming removed 0 bases at V and 2 bases at J, with 13 bases between. CDR3 DNA: TGTGCCAGCAGCGTAGAGGCGGGGCCCAACACAGATACGCAGTATTTT. It specifies CASSVEAGPNTDTQYF.

In this sample, this clonotype turned up a few times. As DNA, the CDR3 is TGCAGTGCTAGAGGGCCGGGGCAGGCCATCTCTGGAAACACCATATATTTT. Translating gives CSARGPGQAISGNTIYF. V is TRBV20-1 and J is TRBJ1-3; D may be TRBD1 (5 bases). Germline values: CDR1 DFQATT, CDR2 SNEGSKA (reference sequence). Trimming left V 1 base short and J 0 bases short, with 16 bases between. This CDR3 has 17 amino acids.

This chain uses TRBV6-5 with TRBJ2-2; unclear D gene. The germline gives CDR1 MNHEY, CDR2 SVGAGI. CDR3 size: 16 residues. V lost 5 bases, J lost 6 bases, and 19 bases lay in between. CDR3 DNA: TGTGCCAGCAGTACACCCTTTGGGAAATCTCCCGGGGAGCTGTTTTTT. It specifies CASSTPFGKSPGELFF.

This clonotype showed up just a few times. V is TRBV12-3 or TRBV12-4 and J is TRBJ2-1; D not resolved. The CDR3 is 15 amino acids. V was pared by 2 bases and J by 5 bases, with 13 bases between. CDR3 in DNA: TGTGCCAGCAGTTTATCGGTGGGCACTGACAATGAGCAGTTCTTC. It specifies CASSLSVGTDNEQFF.

The count of this clonotype is one. The V gene is TRBV10-3, the J gene TRBJ2-3, with D tentatively TRBD1 (5 bases). The CDR3 has 16 amino acids. Germline V gene sequence: CDR1 ENHRY, CDR2 SYGVKD. Trimming took off 2 bases at V and 0 bases at J, with 12 bases between the two ends. The CDR3 reads CAISERGGTSTDTQYF. The CDR3, as DNA: TGTGCCATCAGTGAGAGGGGCGGTACTAGCACAGATACGCAGTATTTT.

The chain employs TRBV12-3 or TRBV12-4 and TRBJ1-6; 10 nucleotides agree with TRBD1. The CDR3 runs to 15 residues. Trimming removed 7 bases from V and 3 bases from J; junction bases left unmatched: 3. The CDR3 sequence: CASTRTGGYNSPLHF. The CDR3 DNA is TGTGCCAGCACCCGGACAGGGGGCTATAATTCACCCCTCCACTTT.